The T cell receptor beta chain under discussion was sequenced for a study of shared clonotypes between healthy human individuals. Whole-study results and caveats: Limitation of the genetic and exposure-history diversity represented came from the few donors.

Some clones are missing from TCRdb's copy, which holds only in-frame ones; the method was immunoSEQ multiplex PCR. The sample yields over a million clones, about 96% seen once. Germline lookup yields CDR1 WNHNN and CDR2 SYGVQD (reference sequence). The CDR3 totals 14 residues. V was pared by 7 bases and J by 3 bases, with 6 bases of the junction left unmatched. Only one count was recorded for this clone. As yet, its antigen is unknown. The V call is TRBV10-1, the J call TRBJ1-1; 9 bases map to TRBD1. The receptor was derived from a man aged 25-40 years in good health. The sequenced material came from naive CD4+ T cells sorted from blood. The subset here: CD45RA+ positively selected. Here the CDR3 reads CASNRDRGDTEAFF. The DNA of the CDR3 is TGCGCCAGCAACCGCGACAGGGGGGACACTGAAGCTTTCTTT.